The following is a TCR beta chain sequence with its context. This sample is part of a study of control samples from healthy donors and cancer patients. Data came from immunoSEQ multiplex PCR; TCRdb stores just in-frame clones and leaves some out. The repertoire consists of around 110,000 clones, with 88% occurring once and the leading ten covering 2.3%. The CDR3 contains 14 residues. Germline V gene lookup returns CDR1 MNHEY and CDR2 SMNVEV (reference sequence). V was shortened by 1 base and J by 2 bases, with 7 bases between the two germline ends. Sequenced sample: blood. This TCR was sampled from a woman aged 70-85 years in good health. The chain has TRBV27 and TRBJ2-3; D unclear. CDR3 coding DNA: TGTGCCAGCAGTTTATTTAGGCACACAGATACGCAGTATTTT. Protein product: CASSLFRHTDTQYF.